Following are 21 T cell receptor beta chains from one sample sequenced in a study of cytomegalovirus exposure and HLA in healthy donors. Both 60 Vbeta primers and 13 Jbeta primers went into the PCR. TCRdb's table, derived via immunoSEQ multiplex PCR, lists solely in-frame clones and lacks some. The repertoire holds about 190,000 clones, with 75% to 85% as singletons. What was sequenced was PBMCs. The receptor source for this set is a woman aged 18-29 years in good health and CMV-seronegative.

V usage is TRBV5-1 and J usage is TRBJ2-3, with TRBD1 matching 8 bases. This CDR3 has 14 residues. Germline CDR1 and CDR2: SGHRS and YFSETQ. V was clipped by 0 bases and J by 6 bases; unmatched bases: 3. The CDR3 loop is CASSLGQGADTQYF. CDR3 bases: TGCGCCAGCAGCTTGGGCCAGGGGGCTGATACGCAGTATTTT.

J is TRBJ1-4 and V is TRBV6-5; 11 nucleotides match TRBD1. Germline CDR1 and CDR2: MNHEY and SVGAGI. The length of the CDR3 is 15 residues. The V and J ends lost 8 bases and 3 bases, in that order; junction bases with no gene match: 5. CDR3 DNA sequence: TGTGCCAGCCGGACAGGGGGCGCTTCTAATGAAAAACTGTTTTTT. Its translation is CASRTGGASNEKLFF.

This chain joins TRBV14 and TRBJ2-6, with 9 bases matching TRBD1. With 0 bases clipped from V and 3 bases from J, the junction kept 12 bases outside the gene matches. Per the germline V gene, CDR1 is SGHDN and CDR2 is FVKESK. The length of the CDR3 is 20 residues. The CDR3 protein is CASSQDGNRQGVGGANVLTF. In nucleotides, the CDR3 is TGTGCCAGCAGCCAAGATGGAAATCGACAGGGGGTGGGTGGGGCCAACGTCCTGACTTTC. The complete variable domain, with remaining parts taken from reference TRBV14 and TRBJ2-6, reads EAGVTQFPSHSVIEKGQTVTLRCDPISGHDNLYWYRRVMGKEIKFLLHFVKESKQDESGMPNNRFLAERTGGTYSTLKVQPAELEDSGVYFCASSQDGNRQGVGGANVLTFGAGSRLTVL.

The CDR3, as DNA: TGTGCCAGCAGTCCCGGATGGGGCCGGTATGGCTACACCTTC. The encoded protein is CASSPGWGRYGYTF. V and J are TRBV28 and TRBJ1-2; maybe TRBD1 (5 bases). The length of the CDR3 is 14 residues. Trimming stripped 5 bases from V and 5 bases from J, with 15 bases between. Germline V gene data show CDR1 as MDHEN and CDR2 as SYDVKM.

The chain recombines TRBV25-1 with TRBJ1-2; no definite D call. The germline CDR1 and CDR2 sequences are MGHDK and SYGVNS. Trimming cost V 6 bases and J 1 base, with 9 bases left between them. This CDR3 has 13 residues. The CDR3 bases are TGTGCCAGCAGCGTAGGAGGTAACTATGGCTACACCTTC. This translates into CASSVGGNYGYTF.

V usage is TRBV9 and J usage is TRBJ2-1, with a possible D match to TRBD1 (6 bases). CDR1 and CDR2 from the germline V gene are SGDLS and YYNGEE. The CDR3 extends over 15 amino acids. The germline V and J ends were trimmed by 0 bases and 5 bases, with 12 bases remaining between them. The CDR3 DNA sequence: TGTGCCAGCAGCGTAGTGTCATCAGGGGACAATGAGCAGTTCTTC. Its translation is CASSVVSSGDNEQFF. Variable domain in full (rest from reference TRBV9 and TRBJ2-1): DSGVTQTPKHLITATGQRVTLRCSPRSGDLSVYWYQQSLDQGLQFLIQYYNGEERAKGNILERFSAQQFPDLHSELNLSSLELGDSALYFCASSVVSSGDNEQFFGPGTRLTVL.

The chain combines TRBV19 with TRBJ2-7; 7 nucleotides line up with TRBD1. The CDR3 spans 14 residues. J was trimmed by 4 bases and V by 5 bases; bases with no gene match: 8. The V gene's germline CDR1 is LNHDA and CDR2 SQIVND (reference sequence). CDR3 sequence: CASSPPTGPYEQYF. The CDR3 DNA follows: TGTGCCAGTAGTCCCCCGACAGGGCCTTACGAGCAGTACTTC.

V gene TRBV18 combines with J gene TRBJ1-1; D uncertain. The CDR3 has 14 residues. The V gene lost 1 base and the J gene lost 4 bases, with 10 bases spanning the gap. The V gene's germline CDR1 is KGHSH and CDR2 LQKENI. The CDR3 DNA reads TGTGCCAGCTCACCACGAGGACTTTCCACTGAAGCTTTCTTT. Residues: CASSPRGLSTEAFF.

The V and J genes are TRBV27 and TRBJ2-7; maybe TRBD1 (7 bases). This CDR3 region has 13 residues. V was shortened by 4 bases and J by 3 bases, with 10 bases between the two germline ends. Germline V gives CDR1 MNHEY, CDR2 SMNVEV (reference sequence). CDR3: CASSSQGGYEQYF. CDR3 coding DNA: TGTGCCAGCAGTTCCCAGGGGGGCTACGAGCAGTACTTC.

The rearrangement links TRBV15 to TRBJ2-1; 13 bases agree with TRBD2. J was trimmed by 7 bases and V by 2 bases; bases with no gene match: 11. The CDR3 sequence is 18 residues long. The V gene's germline CDR1 is LNHNV and CDR2 YYDKDF (reference sequence). The CDR3 DNA follows: TGTGCCACCAGCAGAACTAGCGGGGGGGCCGGTAAAATTAATGAGCAGTTCTTC. Residues: CATSRTSGGAGKINEQFF.

This clone was picked up one time. The rearrangement links TRBV7-6 to TRBJ2-7, with 12 nucleotides matching TRBD2. The germline V gene has CDR1 SGHVS and CDR2 FNYEAQ. V was pared by 5 bases and J by 4 bases, with 3 bases of the junction left unmatched. The CDR3 length is 14 residues. The CDR3: CASSETSGSYEQYF. The CDR3 bases are TGTGCCAGCAGCGAGACTAGCGGGAGTTACGAGCAGTACTTC.

Here the CDR3 DNA reads TGCAGCGTTGTTTTCGGGACAGGGGGCTTGAACGAGCAGTACTTC. Its protein is CSVVFGTGGLNEQYF. The chain joins TRBV29-1 to TRBJ2-7, with TRBD1 matching over 12 bases. The V segment lost 4 bases and the J segment 5 bases; nucleotides outside the gene matches: 9. The germline V gene has CDR1 SQVTM and CDR2 ANQGSEA. CDR3 length: 15 amino acids.

V gene TRBV11-2 combines with J gene TRBJ2-3; 12 nucleotides align to TRBD2. Losses at the gene ends were 2 bases for V and 6 bases for J; bases not matched to a gene: 6. Germline CDR1 SGHAT, CDR2 FQNNGV. This CDR3 has 16 amino acids. In DNA form, the CDR3 reads TGTGCCAGCAGCTTAAGGCCCGGACTAGCGGGGGATACGCAGTATTTT. It translates to CASSLRPGLAGDTQYF.

This chain joins TRBV19 and TRBJ2-3; no reliable D call. The CDR3 covers 14 residues. The germline gives CDR1 LNHDA, CDR2 SQIVND (reference sequence). V gave up 6 bases and J gave up 3 bases, with 13 bases separating them. The chain's CDR3 is CASRGGLGTDTQYF. The CDR3 DNA reads TGTGCCAGTAGAGGCGGCCTGGGTACAGATACGCAGTATTTT. Together with reference TRBV19 and TRBJ2-3, the CDR3 gives the full variable domain: DGGITQSPKYLFRKEGQNVTLSCEQNLNHDAMYWYRQDPGQGLRLIYYSQIVNDFQKGDIAEGYSVSREKKESFPLTVTSAQKNPTAFYLCASRGGLGTDTQYFGPGTRLTVL.

The V call is TRBV10-3, the J call TRBJ2-7; D is undetermined. The germline gives CDR1 ENHRY, CDR2 SYGVKD. Trimming shortened V by 2 bases and J by 2 bases, and 7 bases separated the two germline ends. This CDR3 has 13 amino acids. CDR3 amino acids: CAISEEVAYEQYF. In nucleotides, the CDR3 is TGTGCCATCAGTGAGGAGGTTGCCTACGAGCAGTACTTC.

The chain couples TRBV7-9 to TRBJ2-2; 7 bases map to TRBD1. The CDR3 spans 12 residues. V was pared by 8 bases and J by 8 bases, with 5 bases of the junction left unmatched. CDR1 and CDR2 (germline): SEHNR, FQNEAQ (reference sequence). In nucleotides, the CDR3 is TGTGCCAGCCACTCCAGGGGGGGGGAGCTGTTTTTT. It is translated as CASHSRGGELFF.

This clone was seen once. The chain uses TRBV11-2 and TRBJ2-7; the D gene is possibly TRBD1 (5 bases). V lost 4 bases to trimming and J lost 3 bases, with 16 bases between them. Germline V gene sequence: CDR1 SGHAT, CDR2 FQNNGV. The CDR3 length is 15 residues. The CDR3 nucleotides read TGTGCCAGCAGCTCATGGGGCGGAGAAAGCTACGAGCAGTACTTC. Translated, it gives CASSSWGGESYEQYF.

V usage is TRBV29-1 and J usage is TRBJ2-3; 16 nucleotides agree with TRBD2. Trimming took 6 bases from V and 5 from J; bases not matched to a gene: 8. There are 16 residues in the CDR3. The germline CDR1 and CDR2 sequences are SQVTM and ANQGSEA. The CDR3 DNA is TGCAGCGTCGACGGGACTAGCGGGGGGGCCGTAGATACGCAGTATTTT. As protein: CSVDGTSGGAVDTQYF.

This clone was seen more than once but under ten times. The chain is built from TRBV6-1 and TRBJ1-5; 8 positions agree with TRBD1. CDR3 size: 14 residues. V trimming: 5 bases; J trimming: 7 bases; junction bases outside the gene matches: 7. CDR1 MNHNS and CDR2 SASEGT come from the germline V gene. The CDR3: CASSTGDRPQPQHF. The CDR3 DNA reads as TGTGCCAGCAGTACTGGGGACAGGCCCCAGCCCCAGCATTTT.

The chain is built from TRBV5-1 and TRBJ2-3; TRBD1 aligns across 8 bases. Trimming cost V 0 bases and J 5 bases; bases outside gene matches: 11. CDR3 length: 17 amino acids. Germline assignment: CDR1 SGHRS and CDR2 YFSETQ. CDR3 DNA sequence: TGCGCCAGCAGCTTGGGGGAAACAGGGGGACGTAGAGATACGCAGTATTTT. This sequence encodes CASSLGETGGRRDTQYF.

The CDR3 spells CASSPGTGGSGELFF. The CDR3 region has the DNA TGCGCCAGCAGCCCCGGGACAGGGGGCTCCGGGGAGCTGTTTTTT. This chain connects TRBV5-1 to TRBJ2-2; 12 bases are a match to TRBD1. Trimming at V came to 4 bases and at J to 6 bases, leaving 4 bases not matched to a gene. The germline V gene encodes CDR1 SGHRS and CDR2 YFSETQ. The CDR3 has 15 amino acids.